A single sample is the source of the 32 T cell receptor beta chains below, sequenced in a study of response to subunit inactivated influenza vaccine. Each CDR3 protein gets one entry after TCRdb re-called the RT-PCR reads with MiXCR. The sample holds 150,000 to 200,000 distinct CDR3 sequences, approximately 12% seen once. This sample was also put to use in a study of T cells expressing NK-cell markers. In that study: The authors made TCR beta cDNA libraries by 5'RACE template switching. This switching added a universal primer site and UMIs.

The sequencing used CD8+ T cells sorted from PBMCs, collected 11 to 12 days after vaccination. Every receptor here comes from a man aged 45-65 years who received an inactivated influenza vaccine.

In its sample, this clonotype was seen a few times. The genes are TRBV19 and TRBJ2-7, with TRBD1 as a possible D gene (5 bases). V was clipped by 5 bases and J by 2 bases, with 13 bases between them. The length of the CDR3 is 14 residues. The germline V gene has CDR1 LNHDA and CDR2 SQIVND (reference sequence). CDR3 sequence: CASSPFPGTYEQYF. CDR3 coding DNA: TGTGCCAGTAGTCCCTTCCCAGGGACCTACGAGCAGTACTTC. Complete variable domain (other parts from reference TRBV19 and TRBJ2-7): DGGITQSPKYLFRKEGQNVTLSCEQNLNHDAMYWYRQDPGQGLRLIYYSQIVNDFQKGDIAEGYSVSREKKESFPLTVTSAQKNPTAFYLCASSPFPGTYEQYFGPGTRLTVT.

The J gene is TRBJ2-1, the V gene TRBV6-1, with D perhaps assigned TRBD1 or TRBD2 (5 bases each). The length of the CDR3 is 15 residues. Germline-derived CDR1 and CDR2 are MNHNS and SASEGT. With 6 bases removed from V and 0 bases from J, the gap between germline ends came to 12 bases. CDR3: CASRQADNSYNEQFF. The CDR3 DNA sequence: TGTGCCAGCAGACAAGCGGACAACTCCTACAATGAGCAGTTCTTC.

CDR3 region: CASSRDFDPYNEQFF. CDR3 DNA sequence: TGTGCCAGCAGCAGGGACTTTGACCCCTACAATGAGCAGTTCTTC. The V gene is TRBV28, the J gene TRBJ2-1, with D maybe TRBD2 (6 bases). The CDR3 contains 15 residues. Germline assignment: CDR1 MDHEN and CDR2 SYDVKM. V lost 6 bases to trimming and J lost 2 bases, with 14 bases between them.

In this sample, this clonotype turned up a few times. The rearrangement links TRBV3-1 to TRBJ2-1, with 10 nucleotides matching TRBD2. The CDR3 has 19 residues. Trimming took 2 bases from V and 4 from J; bases not matched to a gene: 14. Germline lookup yields CDR1 LGHDT and CDR2 YNNKEL (reference sequence). The CDR3 bases are TGTGCCAGCAGCCAAATACTCGGGAGCGGGGGGGACAAATACAATGAGCAGTTCTTC. The encoded protein is CASSQILGSGGDKYNEQFF.

The chain joins TRBV12-3 or TRBV12-4 to TRBJ2-1; 7 nucleotides agree with TRBD2. The ends lost 8 bases at V and 2 bases at J; junction bases unmatched: 21. The CDR3 is 19 residues long. CDR3 sequence (DNA): TGTGCCAGCTGTTCCGGACTAGTCACGGCCGTACAGACCTACAATGAGCAGTTCTTC. Encoded protein: CASCSGLVTAVQTYNEQFF.

This sequence joins TRBV27 and TRBJ2-1; unclear D gene. The CDR3 loop spans 14 amino acids. Germline V gene lookup returns CDR1 MNHEY and CDR2 SMNVEV (reference sequence). The V and J ends lost 5 bases and 7 bases respectively, with 15 bases between them. The CDR3 is CASSHGPSFNEQFF. DNA of the CDR3: TGTGCCAGCAGTCATGGACCCTCCTTTAATGAGCAGTTCTTC.

This clonotype has a handful of counts. The chain has TRBV11-2 and TRBJ1-2, with a possible D match to TRBD1 (5 bases). This CDR3 region has 15 residues. V was trimmed by 5 bases and J by 4 bases, leaving 17 bases between them. From germline, CDR1 is SGHAT and CDR2 FQNNGV. CDR3 DNA: TGTGCCAGCAGCCCGGAGGGGTCTCCTCTCTATGGCTACACCTTC. Translated: CASSPEGSPLYGYTF.

The chain uses TRBV28 and TRBJ1-5; the D is unclear. The CDR3 covers 15 residues. Germline CDR1 reads MDHEN; CDR2 reads SYDVKM. The ends were cut back, 2 bases at V and 2 bases at J, with 10 bases in the middle. The chain's CDR3 is CASSLMGMGNQPQHF. The DNA for the CDR3 is TGTGCCAGCAGTTTAATGGGGATGGGCAATCAGCCCCAGCATTTT.

The V and J genes are TRBV4-2 and TRBJ2-7; D call uncertain. V was clipped by 0 bases and J by 4 bases, with 10 bases between them. The CDR3 is 14 residues long. CDR1 is LGHNA, CDR2 YNFKEQ, per germline. The CDR3 loop is CASSQESGGYEQYF. CDR3 nucleotide sequence: TGTGCCAGCAGCCAAGAATCAGGTGGATACGAGCAGTACTTC.

The chain joins TRBV19 to TRBJ2-1, with TRBD2 matching over 8 bases. J gave up 6 bases and V 3 bases, and 4 bases lay outside the gene matches. CDR3 length: 14 residues. Germline V gene data show CDR1 as LNHDA and CDR2 as SQIVND (reference sequence). The CDR3 spells CASSMGLGGNEQFF. In DNA, the CDR3 is TGTGCCAGTAGTATGGGACTAGGAGGCAATGAGCAGTTCTTC.

The genes are TRBV20-1 and TRBJ2-1, with 9 bases fitting TRBD1. After removal of 5 bases from V and 7 bases from J, the junction contained 0 bases not matched to a gene. The CDR3 runs to 11 residues. Germline V lookup: CDR1 DFQATT, CDR2 SNEGSKA (reference sequence). The CDR3, as DNA: TGCAGTGCTGGGACAGGGAATGAGCAGTTCTTC. Translated: CSAGTGNEQFF.

This clonotype has only a few counts. The rearrangement uses TRBV7-9 and TRBJ2-1; D is unclear. This CDR3 is built from 12 residues. Trimming left V 0 bases short and J 15 bases short, with 12 bases between. CDR1 and CDR2 from the germline V gene are SEHNR and FQNEAQ (reference sequence). CDR3 sequence (DNA): TGTGCCAGCAGCTTAGCGTTGTCTTCCCCGTTCTTC. Translating it yields CASSLALSSPFF.

On this clonotype itself: An end of the junction does not agree with germline; a read error may underlie this. The chain links TRBV7-9 to TRBJ2-4; perhaps TRBD2 as D (5 bases). This CDR3 is built from 13 residues. Germline values: CDR1 SEHNR, CDR2 FQNEAQ (reference sequence). CDR3 sequence: CASSLPGGTEGHF. CDR3 nucleotide sequence: TGTGCCAGCAGCTTACCCGGAGGCACAGAAGGACACTTC.

This clonotype was observed a handful of times. Here the CDR3 DNA reads TGTGCCAGCAGTCCCCCTCCGGGCAGTGCGTCCGGGGAGCTGTTTTTT. The encoded protein is CASSPPPGSASGELFF. The chain links TRBV28 to TRBJ2-2; D not resolved. The CDR3 extends over 16 amino acids. V was trimmed by 5 bases and J by 6 bases, leaving 19 bases between them. From germline, CDR1 is MDHEN and CDR2 SYDVKM.

This clonotype was recorded at least ten times. The chain recombines TRBV5-1 with TRBJ2-7; 10 positions agree with TRBD2. This CDR3 spans 14 amino acids. V gave up 3 bases and J gave up 2 bases; unmatched junction bases: 2. Per the germline V gene, CDR1 is SGHRS and CDR2 is YFSETQ. The CDR3 reads CASSWTSGTYEQYF. CDR3 DNA sequence: TGCGCCAGCAGCTGGACTAGCGGTACCTACGAGCAGTACTTC.

The rearrangement joins TRBV30 to TRBJ2-1, with D possibly called TRBD1 or TRBD2 (5 bases each). Germline V gene sequence: CDR1 GTSNPN, CDR2 SVGIG (reference sequence). V lost 0 bases and J 15 bases, leaving 18 bases between the germline ends. The CDR3 contains 13 residues. Here the CDR3 reads CAWSVSNTGAAFF. The CDR3 DNA reads TGTGCCTGGAGTGTTTCCAACACCGGGGCCGCGTTCTTC.

This clonotype has just a few counts. This chain uses TRBV20-1 with TRBJ2-1; 13 nucleotides align to TRBD2. The CDR3 is 16 residues long. The germline V gene has CDR1 DFQATT and CDR2 SNEGSKA (reference sequence). With V trimmed by 2 bases and J by 4 bases, 5 bases remained unmatched. DNA for the CDR3: TGCAGTGCTAGATCGACTAGCGGGGGGTTATACAATGAGCAGTTCTTC. Protein product: CSARSTSGGLYNEQFF.

This clonotype occurred a few times. This chain connects TRBV4-1 to TRBJ2-7; 8 bases fit TRBD1. V was pared by 3 bases and J by 6 bases, with 7 bases of the junction left unmatched. The CDR3 has 14 residues. Germline CDR1 and CDR2: MGHRA and YSYEKL. The CDR3 region is CASSQDRDPSEQYF. The CDR3 nucleotides are TGCGCCAGCAGCCAGGACAGGGACCCCTCCGAGCAGTACTTC.

This clonotype was seen more than once but under ten times. CDR3 sequence (DNA): TGTGCCAGCAGCTTGAAAGATAGCAATCAGCCCCAGCATTTT. Residues: CASSLKDSNQPQHF. The chain links TRBV5-5 to TRBJ1-5, with D uncertain. The CDR3 contains 14 residues. The V gene lost 1 base and the J gene lost 0 bases, with 5 bases spanning the gap. CDR1 is SGHKS and CDR2 is YYEKEE in the germline V gene (reference sequence). The full variable domain, with the rest looked up from reference TRBV5-5 and TRBJ1-5, is DAGVTQSPTHLIKTRGQQVTLRCSPISGHKSVSWYQQVLGQGPQFIFQYYEKEERGRGNFPDRFSARQFPNYSSELNVNALLLGDSALYLCASSLKDSNQPQHFGDGTRLSIL.

This clonotype was observed a handful of times. The rearrangement links TRBV4-1 to TRBJ1-2, with a weak D call TRBD1 (5 bases). Germline CDR1 is MGHRA and CDR2 is YSYEKL. The CDR3 runs to 12 residues. The V end lost 5 bases, the J end lost 7 bases, and 11 bases lay between the germline ends. This CDR3 is CASSSSGAGYTF. CDR3 in DNA: TGCGCCAGCAGCTCATCTGGGGCTGGCTACACCTTC.

This clonotype has only a few counts. This chain connects TRBV5-4 to TRBJ2-2; 11 positions match TRBD1. The CDR3 has 16 residues. Germline V gene lookup returns CDR1 SGHNT and CDR2 YYREEE (reference sequence). V lost 3 bases to trimming and J lost 6 bases; unmatched junction nucleotides: 7. CDR3 sequence (DNA): TGTGCCAGCAGCTACGGACAGGGGGCGTACTCCGGGGAGCTGTTTTTT. It is translated as CASSYGQGAYSGELFF.

The sample holds a few counts of this clonotype. The V and J genes are TRBV4-1 and TRBJ1-2; D is possibly TRBD1 (5 bases). CDR1 is MGHRA, CDR2 YSYEKL, per germline. The CDR3 is made up of 16 amino acids. The germline V and J ends were trimmed by 2 bases and 4 bases, with 17 bases remaining between them. Here the CDR3 DNA reads TGCGCCAGCAGCCAATTGGAATCCGGGACGCCCTATGGCTACACCTTC. Its protein product is CASSQLESGTPYGYTF.

On this clonotype: The junction departs from the called germline gene at one end, perhaps through a read error. This chain connects TRBV7-7 to TRBJ2-7, with 9 nucleotides matching TRBD1. Germline values: CDR1 SSHAT, CDR2 FNYEAQ (reference sequence). The CDR3 consists of 15 residues. CDR3 coding DNA: TGTGCTAGCAGCATGGGACAGGGAGAGGACTACGAGCAGTACTTC. Translation: CASSMGQGEDYEQYF.

The V and J genes are TRBV11-2 and TRBJ1-2; D unresolved. Germline assignment: CDR1 SGHAT and CDR2 FQNNGV. Trimming removed 2 bases at V and 0 bases at J, with 13 bases between. The CDR3 consists of 16 residues. In DNA, the CDR3 is TGTGCCAGCAGCTTAATATTCGGGATTACTAACTATGGCTACACCTTC. As protein: CASSLIFGITNYGYTF.

This clonotype was seen a handful of times. V usage is TRBV14 and J usage is TRBJ2-2; D gene ambiguous. Germline V gene lookup returns CDR1 SGHDN and CDR2 FVKESK. The CDR3 runs to 12 residues. V was clipped by 0 bases and J by 6 bases, with 2 bases between them. The DNA of the CDR3 is TGTGCCAGCAGCCAAGAATCCGGGGAGCTGTTTTTT. Encoded protein: CASSQESGELFF. The variable domain in full, completed from reference TRBV14 and TRBJ2-2, reads EAGVTQFPSHSVIEKGQTVTLRCDPISGHDNLYWYRRVMGKEIKFLLHFVKESKQDESGMPNNRFLAERTGGTYSTLKVQPAELEDSGVYFCASSQESGELFFGEGSRLTVL.

This clonotype turned up a few times. This sequence joins TRBV11-3 and TRBJ2-5; TRBD1 or TRBD2 may be the D gene (6 bases each). The germline CDR1 and CDR2 sequences are SGHNT and YENEEA. The CDR3 spans 16 residues. V lost 5 bases and J 2 bases, leaving 18 bases between the germline ends. In DNA, the CDR3 is TGTGCCAGCAGCGCCGCCCGAGGGGGGCTTCAAGAGACCCAGTACTTC. Protein sequence: CASSAARGGLQETQYF.

In this sample, this clonotype turned up a few times. The chain is built from TRBV28 and TRBJ2-6; unclear D gene. The germline V and J ends were trimmed by 3 bases and 4 bases, with 7 bases remaining between them. The V gene's germline CDR1 is MDHEN and CDR2 SYDVKM. The CDR3 loop spans 14 amino acids. The CDR3 DNA reads as TGTGCCAGCAGTTTCGAGGTGGGGGCCAACGTCCTGACTTTC. Residues: CASSFEVGANVLTF.

V and J are TRBV12-3 or TRBV12-4 and TRBJ1-1; TRBD1 matches 7 bases. The J segment lost 5 bases and the V segment lost 6 bases, leaving 9 bases of the junction unmatched. There are 14 residues in the CDR3. This CDR3 is CASRRGQAGTEAFF. The CDR3 DNA is TGTGCCAGCAGGCGAGGACAGGCAGGAACTGAAGCTTTCTTT.

Turning to this clonotype: Being one base from a much bigger clone, this may be a read error. V and J are TRBV12-3 or TRBV12-4 and TRBJ2-4; tentatively, D is TRBD2 (5 bases). The CDR3 extends over 15 amino acids. Here the CDR3 reads CASSWAPRGTNFQYF. CDR3 in DNA: TGTGCCAGCAGTTGGGCCCCTCGGGGTACAAACTTTCAGTACTTC.

This clonotype turned up a few times. The chain employs TRBV24-1 and TRBJ2-2; 8 bases line up with TRBD2. The CDR3 is 14 residues long. J lost 3 bases, V lost 8 bases, and 4 bases had no gene match. Germline V gene sequence: CDR1 KGHDR, CDR2 SFDVKD. The CDR3 coding sequence is TGTGCCACCAAGGGACTAGGAGACACCGGGGAGCTGTTTTTT. Amino acids: CATKGLGDTGELFF.

This clonotype appeared a few times. The rearrangement joins TRBV11-2 to TRBJ2-7; TRBD1 agrees at 12 bases. CDR3 length equals 18 residues. J was trimmed by 2 bases and V by 1 base; bases with no gene match: 9. Germline V gene sequence: CDR1 SGHAT, CDR2 FQNNGV. CDR3 sequence (DNA): TGTGCCAGCAGCTTAGGATCGGCTGGGACAGGGGGCACCTACGAGCAGTACTTC. As protein: CASSLGSAGTGGTYEQYF.

In this sample, this clonotype turned up a few times. The V gene is TRBV6-1, the J gene TRBJ2-5; TRBD2 might be the D (6 bases). This CDR3 spans 16 amino acids. The V gene lost 10 bases and the J gene lost 0 bases, with 21 bases spanning the gap. Germline lookup yields CDR1 MNHNS and CDR2 SASEGT. DNA of the CDR3: TGTGCCACCAACACGGGAGCAGGGCCATACCAAGAGACCCAGTACTTC. Protein sequence: CATNTGAGPYQETQYF.